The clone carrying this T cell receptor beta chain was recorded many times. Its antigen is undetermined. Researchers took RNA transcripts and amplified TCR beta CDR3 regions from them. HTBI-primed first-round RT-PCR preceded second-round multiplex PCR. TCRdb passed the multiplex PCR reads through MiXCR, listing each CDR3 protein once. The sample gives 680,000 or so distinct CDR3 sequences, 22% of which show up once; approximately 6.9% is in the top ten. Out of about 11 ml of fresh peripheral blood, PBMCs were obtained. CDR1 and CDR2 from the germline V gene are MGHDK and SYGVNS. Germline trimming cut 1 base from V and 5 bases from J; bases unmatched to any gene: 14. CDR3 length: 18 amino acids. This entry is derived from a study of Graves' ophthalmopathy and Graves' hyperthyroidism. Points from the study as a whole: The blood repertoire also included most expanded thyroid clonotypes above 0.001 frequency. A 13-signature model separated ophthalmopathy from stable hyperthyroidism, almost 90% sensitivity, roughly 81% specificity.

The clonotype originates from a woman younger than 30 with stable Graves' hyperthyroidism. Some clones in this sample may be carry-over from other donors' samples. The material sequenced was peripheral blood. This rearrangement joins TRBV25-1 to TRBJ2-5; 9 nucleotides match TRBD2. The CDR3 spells CASSESVSGSYLLETQYF. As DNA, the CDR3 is TGTGCCAGCAGTGAATCAGTTAGCGGGAGTTATCTTTTGGAGACCCAGTACTTC.